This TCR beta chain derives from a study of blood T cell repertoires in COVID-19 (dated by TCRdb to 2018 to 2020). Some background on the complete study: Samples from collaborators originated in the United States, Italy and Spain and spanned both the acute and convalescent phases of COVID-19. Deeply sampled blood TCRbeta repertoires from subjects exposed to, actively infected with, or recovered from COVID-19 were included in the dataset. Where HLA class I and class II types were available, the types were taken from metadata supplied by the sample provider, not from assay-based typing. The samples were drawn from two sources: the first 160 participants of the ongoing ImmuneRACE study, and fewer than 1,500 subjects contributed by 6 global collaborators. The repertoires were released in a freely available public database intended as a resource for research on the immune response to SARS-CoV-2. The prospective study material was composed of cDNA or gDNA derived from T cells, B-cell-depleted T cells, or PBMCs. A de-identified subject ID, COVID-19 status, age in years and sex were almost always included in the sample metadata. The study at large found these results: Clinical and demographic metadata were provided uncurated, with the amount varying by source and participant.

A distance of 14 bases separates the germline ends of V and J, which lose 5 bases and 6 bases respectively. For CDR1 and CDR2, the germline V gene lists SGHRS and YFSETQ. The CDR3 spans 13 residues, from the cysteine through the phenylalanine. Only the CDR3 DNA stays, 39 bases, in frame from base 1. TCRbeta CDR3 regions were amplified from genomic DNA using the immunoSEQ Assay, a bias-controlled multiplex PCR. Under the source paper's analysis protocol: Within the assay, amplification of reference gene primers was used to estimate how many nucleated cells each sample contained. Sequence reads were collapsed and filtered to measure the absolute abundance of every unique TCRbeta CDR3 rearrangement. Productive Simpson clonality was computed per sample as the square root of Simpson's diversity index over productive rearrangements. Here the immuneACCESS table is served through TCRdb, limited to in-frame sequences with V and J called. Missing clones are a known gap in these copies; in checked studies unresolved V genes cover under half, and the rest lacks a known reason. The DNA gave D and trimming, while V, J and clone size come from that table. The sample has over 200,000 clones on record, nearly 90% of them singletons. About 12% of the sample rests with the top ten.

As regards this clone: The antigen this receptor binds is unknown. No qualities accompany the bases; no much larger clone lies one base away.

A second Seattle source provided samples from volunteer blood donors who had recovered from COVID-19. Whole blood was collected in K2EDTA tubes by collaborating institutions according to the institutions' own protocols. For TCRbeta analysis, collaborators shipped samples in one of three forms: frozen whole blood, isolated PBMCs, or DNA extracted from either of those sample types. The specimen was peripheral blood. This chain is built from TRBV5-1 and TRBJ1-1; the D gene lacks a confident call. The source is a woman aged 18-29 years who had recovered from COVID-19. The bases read TGCGCCAGCAGGAGTAACCAACCTTCTGAAGCTTTCTTT. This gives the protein CASRSNQPSEAFF.